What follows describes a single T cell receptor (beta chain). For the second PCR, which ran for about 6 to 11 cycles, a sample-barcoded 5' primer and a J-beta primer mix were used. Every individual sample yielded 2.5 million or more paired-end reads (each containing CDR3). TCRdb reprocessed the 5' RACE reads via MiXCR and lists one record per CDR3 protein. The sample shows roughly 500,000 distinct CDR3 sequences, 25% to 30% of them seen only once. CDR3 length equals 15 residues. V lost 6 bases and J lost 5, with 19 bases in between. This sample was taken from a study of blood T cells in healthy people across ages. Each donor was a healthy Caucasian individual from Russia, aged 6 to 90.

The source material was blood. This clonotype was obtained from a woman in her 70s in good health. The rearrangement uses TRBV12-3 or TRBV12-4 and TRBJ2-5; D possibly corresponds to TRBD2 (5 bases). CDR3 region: CASSRGPGLSETQYF. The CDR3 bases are TGTGCCAGCAGCAGAGGGCCCGGGCTGAGCGAGACCCAGTACTTC.